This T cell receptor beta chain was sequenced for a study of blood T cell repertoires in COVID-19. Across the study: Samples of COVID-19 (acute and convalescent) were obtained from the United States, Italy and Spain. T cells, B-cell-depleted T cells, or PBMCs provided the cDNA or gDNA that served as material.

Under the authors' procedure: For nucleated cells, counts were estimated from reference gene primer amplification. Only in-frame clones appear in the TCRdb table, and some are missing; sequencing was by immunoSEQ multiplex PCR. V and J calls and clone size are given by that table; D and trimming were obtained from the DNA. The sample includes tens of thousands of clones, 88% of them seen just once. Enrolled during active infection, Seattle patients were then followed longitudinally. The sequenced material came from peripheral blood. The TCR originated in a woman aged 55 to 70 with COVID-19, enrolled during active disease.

The CDR3 sequence is CATSSENRVDNQPQHF. The CDR3 DNA reads as TGTGCCACCAGCAGTGAAAACAGGGTTGACAATCAGCCCCAGCATTTT. The V gene is TRBV15, the J gene TRBJ1-5; D possibly corresponds to TRBD1 (6 bases). From germline, CDR1 is LNHNV and CDR2 YYDKDF (reference sequence). V lost 3 bases, J lost 3 bases, and 15 bases lay in between. The CDR3 contains 16 residues. The variable domain in full, with the rest retrieved from reference TRBV15 and TRBJ1-5, is DAMVIQNPRYQVTQFGKPVTLSCSQTLNHNVMYWYQQKSSQAPKLLFHYYDKDFNNEADTPDNFQSRRPNTSFCFLDIRSPGLGDTAMYLCATSSENRVDNQPQHFGDGTRLSIL.